This entry describes one T cell receptor beta chain. Its antigen is not identified. This sample was included in a study of identical twins. Findings of the study overall: In monozygotic twins, models underestimated the sharing of out-of-frame TCR alpha. Instead of following the same donors, the conclusions were based on cross-sectional statistical analysis.

J gave up 3 bases and V 7 bases, and 7 bases lay outside the gene matches. The CDR3 totals 14 residues. Germline loops: CDR1 SGDLS, CDR2 YYNGEE. TCRdb passed the 5' RACE reads through MiXCR, listing each CDR3 protein once. The sample contains hundreds of thousands of distinct CDR3 sequences, roughly 18% of which appear only once. The same data also went into a second study, on T cells expressing NK-cell markers. Turning to that study: For several donors, these clonotypes were likewise the leading ones in the CD3+CD56-NKG2C+ fraction. It was still unclear whether expanded NKG2C+ T cell clones were HCMV specific.

J is TRBJ2-1 and V is TRBV9; 7 bases agree with TRBD2. The clonotype comes from a woman aged 18-29 years in good health. The material sequenced was PBMCs. As DNA, the CDR3 is TGTGCCAGCGGGAGGGGAAGATTCTACAATGAGCAGTTCTTC. It yields the protein CASGRGRFYNEQFF.